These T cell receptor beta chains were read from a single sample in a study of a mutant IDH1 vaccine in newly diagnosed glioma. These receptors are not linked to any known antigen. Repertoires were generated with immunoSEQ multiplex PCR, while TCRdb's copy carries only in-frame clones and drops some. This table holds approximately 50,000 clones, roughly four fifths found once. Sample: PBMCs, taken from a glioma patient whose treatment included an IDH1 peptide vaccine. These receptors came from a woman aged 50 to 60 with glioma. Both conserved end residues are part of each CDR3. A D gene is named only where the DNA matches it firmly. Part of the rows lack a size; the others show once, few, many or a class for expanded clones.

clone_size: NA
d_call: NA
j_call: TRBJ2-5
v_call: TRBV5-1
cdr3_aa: CASRGLQETQYF
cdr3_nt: TGCGCCAGCAGAGGGTTACAAGAGACCCAGTACTTC

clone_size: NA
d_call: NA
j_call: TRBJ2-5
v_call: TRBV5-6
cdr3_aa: CASVVRGQETQYF
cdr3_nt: TGTGCCAGCGTCGTCAGGGGTCAAGAGACCCAGTACTTC

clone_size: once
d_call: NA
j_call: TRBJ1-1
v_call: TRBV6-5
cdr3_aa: CASSYSVVLLGEAFF
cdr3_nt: TGTGCCAGCAGTTACTCGGTTGTGCTATTGGGTGAAGCTTTCTTT

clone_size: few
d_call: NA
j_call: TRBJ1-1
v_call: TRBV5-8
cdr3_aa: CASSSGRNTEAFF
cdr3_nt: TGTGCCAGCAGCTCCGGACGGAACACTGAAGCTTTCTTT

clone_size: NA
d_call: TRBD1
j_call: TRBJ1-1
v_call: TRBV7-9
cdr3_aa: CASSPPGTGLGDTEAFF
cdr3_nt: TGTGCCAGCAGCCCCCCCGGGACAGGGCTTGGGGACACTGAAGCTTTCTTT

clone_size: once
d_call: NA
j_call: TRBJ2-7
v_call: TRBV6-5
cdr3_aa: CVSSLQVGGLEQYF
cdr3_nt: TGTGTCAGCAGTTTACAGGTGGGGGGCCTCGAGCAGTACTTC

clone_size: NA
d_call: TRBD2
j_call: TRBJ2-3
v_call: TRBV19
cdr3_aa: CASSIGGADTQYF
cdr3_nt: TGTGCCAGTAGTATTGGGGGGGCAGATACGCAGTATTTT

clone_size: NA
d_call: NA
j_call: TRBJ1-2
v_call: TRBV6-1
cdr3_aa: CASSESQLGSNGYTF
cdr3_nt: TGTGCCAGCAGTGAGTCGCAATTGGGTTCCAATGGCTACACCTTC

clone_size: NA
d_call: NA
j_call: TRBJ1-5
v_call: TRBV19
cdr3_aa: CASSIRERNQPQHF
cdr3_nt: TGTGCCAGTAGTATCCGGGAGAGGAATCAGCCCCAGCATTTT

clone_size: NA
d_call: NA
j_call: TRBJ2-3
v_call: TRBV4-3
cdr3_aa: CASSQGPSSSTDTQYF
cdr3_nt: TGCGCCAGCAGCCAAGGACCAAGTTCTAGCACAGATACGCAGTATTTT

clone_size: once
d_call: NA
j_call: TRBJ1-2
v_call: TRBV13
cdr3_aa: CASSLIAQWDGYTF
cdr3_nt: TGTGCCAGCAGCTTAATCGCCCAATGGGACGGCTACACCTTC

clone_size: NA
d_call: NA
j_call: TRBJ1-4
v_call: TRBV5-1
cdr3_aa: CASSLETAATNEKLFF
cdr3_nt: TGCGCCAGCAGCTTGGAGACGGCTGCAACTAATGAAAAACTGTTTTTT

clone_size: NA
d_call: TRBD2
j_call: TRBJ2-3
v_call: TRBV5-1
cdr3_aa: CASSWPIAGGSTDTQYF
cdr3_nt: TGCGCCAGCAGCTGGCCGATAGCGGGGGGGAGCACAGATACGCAGTATTTT

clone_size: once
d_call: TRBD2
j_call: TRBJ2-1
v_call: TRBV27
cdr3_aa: CASSSAGGANNEQFF
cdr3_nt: TGTGCCAGCAGTTCAGCGGGGGGCGCCAACAATGAGCAGTTCTTC

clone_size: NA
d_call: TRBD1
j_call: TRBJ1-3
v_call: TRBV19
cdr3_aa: CASSKDRPLSGNTIYF
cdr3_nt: TGTGCCAGTAGCAAGGACAGGCCCCTCTCTGGAAACACCATATATTTT

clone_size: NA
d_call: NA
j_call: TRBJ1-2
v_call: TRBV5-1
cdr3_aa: CASSGTTNYGYTF
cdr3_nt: TGCGCCAGCAGTGGGACCACTAACTATGGCTACACCTTC

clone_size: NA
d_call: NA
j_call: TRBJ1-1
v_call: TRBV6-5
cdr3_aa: CASRPKQRGTEAFF
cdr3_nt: TGTGCCAGCAGACCCAAGCAGCGGGGCACTGAAGCTTTCTTT

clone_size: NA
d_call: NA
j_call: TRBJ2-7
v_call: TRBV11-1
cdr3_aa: CASSFPGVHEQYF
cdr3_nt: TGTGCCAGCAGCTTCCCAGGGGTTCACGAGCAGTACTTC

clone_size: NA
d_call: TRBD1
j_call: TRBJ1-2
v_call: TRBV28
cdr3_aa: CASSYPTGANYGYTF
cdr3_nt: TGTGCCAGCAGTTATCCGACAGGGGCTAACTATGGCTACACCTTC